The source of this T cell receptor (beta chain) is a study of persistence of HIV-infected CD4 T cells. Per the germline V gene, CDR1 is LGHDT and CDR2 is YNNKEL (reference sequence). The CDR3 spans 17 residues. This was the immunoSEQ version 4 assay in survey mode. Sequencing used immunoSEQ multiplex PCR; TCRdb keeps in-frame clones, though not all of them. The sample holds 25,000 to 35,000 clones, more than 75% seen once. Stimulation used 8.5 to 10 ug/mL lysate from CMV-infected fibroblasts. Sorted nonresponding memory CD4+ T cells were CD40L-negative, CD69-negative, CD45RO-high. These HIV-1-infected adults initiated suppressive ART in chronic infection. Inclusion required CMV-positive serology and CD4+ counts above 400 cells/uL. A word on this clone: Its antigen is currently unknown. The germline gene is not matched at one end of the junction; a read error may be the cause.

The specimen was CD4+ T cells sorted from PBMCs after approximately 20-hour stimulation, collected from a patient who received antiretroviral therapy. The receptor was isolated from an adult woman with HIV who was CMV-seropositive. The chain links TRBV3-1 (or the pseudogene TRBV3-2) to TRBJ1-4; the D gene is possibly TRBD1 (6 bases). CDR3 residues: CASSQGGGPSTNEKLFF. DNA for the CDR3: TGTGCCAGCAGTCAAGGGGGGGGGCCAAGCACAAATGAAAAACTGTTTTTT.